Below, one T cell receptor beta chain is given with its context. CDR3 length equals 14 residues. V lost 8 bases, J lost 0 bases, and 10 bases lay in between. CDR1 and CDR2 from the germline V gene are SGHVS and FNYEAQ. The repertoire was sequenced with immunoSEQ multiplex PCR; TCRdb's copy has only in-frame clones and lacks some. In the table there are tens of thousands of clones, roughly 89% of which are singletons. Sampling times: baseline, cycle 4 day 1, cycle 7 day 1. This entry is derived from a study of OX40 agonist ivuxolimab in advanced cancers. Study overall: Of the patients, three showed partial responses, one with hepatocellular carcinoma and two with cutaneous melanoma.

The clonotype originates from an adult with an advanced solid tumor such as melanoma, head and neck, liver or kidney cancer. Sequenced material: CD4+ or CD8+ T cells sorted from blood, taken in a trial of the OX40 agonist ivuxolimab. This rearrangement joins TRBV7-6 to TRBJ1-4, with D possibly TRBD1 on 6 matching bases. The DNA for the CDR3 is TGTGCCAGCGCCAGGGGCGCAACTAATGAAAAACTGTTTTTT. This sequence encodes CASARGATNEKLFF.